These 12 T cell receptor beta chains came from one sample sequenced in a study of T-cell memory formation after mild COVID-19. Each CDR3 protein is one row after TCRdb ran MiXCR on the 5' RACE reads. The data show roughly 110,000 distinct CDR3 sequences, approximately 14% seen once. Sequences were obtained from PBMCs or a T cell subset sorted from them (not recorded which). These TCRs come from a man between 18 and 29 years old who had mild COVID-19 (a few samples of this study predate the infection). Cell type and time point are not known.

Notes on this clonotype: Sequence at one end of the junction differs from germline and may be a read error. The V gene is TRBV20-1, the J gene TRBJ2-7; D unclear. The CDR3 contains 14 residues. Germline V gene data show CDR1 as DFQATT and CDR2 as SNEGSKA (reference sequence). In DNA form, the CDR3 reads TGCAGTGCTAGAGATCGGCTCCAACCCTATGAGCAGTACTTC. It is translated as CSARDRLQPYEQYF.

The chain is built from TRBV6-5 and TRBJ2-5; D not certain. Trimming removed 0 bases from V and 6 bases from J, with 11 bases in between. CDR3 length: 14 residues. Germline V gene data show CDR1 as MNHEY and CDR2 as SVGAGI. This CDR3 is CASSYSYPPQTQYF. The CDR3 DNA sequence: TGTGCCAGCAGTTACTCGTATCCGCCGCAGACCCAGTACTTC.

The chain combines TRBV27 with TRBJ2-1, with 7 bases aligning to TRBD2. Germline CDR1 MNHEY, CDR2 SMNVEV (reference sequence). CDR3 length: 14 residues. V gave up 1 base and J gave up 9 bases; unmatched junction bases: 6. The CDR3 DNA follows: TGTGCCAGCAGTTTATTGGGGGGGGGAACTGAGCAGTTCTTC. As protein: CASSLLGGGTEQFF.

This chain connects TRBV19 to TRBJ1-5; 7 positions match TRBD1. Germline CDR1 and CDR2: LNHDA and SQIVND (reference sequence). The junction had 5 bases not matched to a gene; V was cut back by 3 bases and J by 6 bases. The CDR3 runs to 14 residues. CDR3 DNA: TGTGCCAGTAGTATGGGTCCAGGGGGTCAGCCCCAGCATTTT. It translates to CASSMGPGGQPQHF.

This chain's CDR3 is CASTPTDRGTGMGNTIYF. Written as DNA, the CDR3 is TGTGCCAGTACCCCGACGGACAGGGGCACCGGGATGGGAAACACCATATATTTT. The chain recombines TRBV19 with TRBJ1-3; 9 positions agree with TRBD1. Germline CDR1 LNHDA, CDR2 SQIVND (reference sequence). The CDR3 is 18 amino acids. V trimming: 7 bases; J trimming: 4 bases; junction bases outside the gene matches: 17.

The table lists this clonotype with many counts. V and J are TRBV7-9 and TRBJ1-2, with D hard to call. The CDR3 is 19 amino acids. The V end was cut by 2 bases, the J end by 5 bases, with 27 bases between. The germline V gene has CDR1 SEHNR and CDR2 FQNEAQ (reference sequence). This CDR3 reads CASSLLRSGHLLQGYGYTF. In DNA form, the CDR3 reads TGTGCCAGCAGCTTACTTAGATCGGGCCATCTACTACAAGGGTATGGCTACACCTTC.

The chain carries TRBV7-2 and TRBJ2-6; D could derive from TRBD1 or TRBD2 (5 bases each). V lost 5 bases, J lost 13 bases, and 15 bases lay in between. In germline, CDR1 is SGHTA, CDR2 FQGNSA. The CDR3 covers 13 residues. The CDR3 nucleotides read TGTGCCAGCAGCGACGGGACCTTCGGGGTCCTGACTTTC. It specifies CASSDGTFGVLTF. Using reference TRBV7-2 and TRBJ2-6 for the parts outside the CDR3, the full variable domain is GAGVSQSPSNKVTEKGKDVELRCDPISGHTALYWYRQSLGQGLEFLIYFQGNSAPDKSGLPSDRFSAERTGGSVSTLTIQRTQQEDSAVYLCASSDGTFGVLTFGAGSRLTVL.

This rearrangement joins TRBV2 to TRBJ2-1; TRBD2 might be the D (6 bases). From germline, CDR1 is SNHLY and CDR2 FYNNEI. The ends were cut back, 10 bases at V and 5 bases at J, with 18 bases in the middle. This CDR3 is 14 amino acids long. CDR3 region: CATSGGLIDNEQFF. For the CDR3, the DNA is TGTGCCACCTCGGGCGGACTAATCGACAATGAGCAGTTCTTC.

There are a few counts of this clonotype. This sequence joins TRBV7-9 and TRBJ2-7, with D possibly being TRBD2 (5 bases). V lost 1 base and J lost 3, with 7 bases in between. This CDR3 region has 13 residues. The germline gives CDR1 SEHNR, CDR2 FQNEAQ (reference sequence). CDR3 in DNA: TGTGCCAGCAGCTTAGGAGGGTTCTACGAGCAGTACTTC. Amino acids: CASSLGGFYEQYF.

The chain has TRBV15 and TRBJ1-5; D is ambiguous. From germline, CDR1 is LNHNV and CDR2 YYDKDF (reference sequence). The CDR3 is 16 amino acids. V was cut by 5 bases and J by 0 bases, with 14 bases left in between. The chain's CDR3 is CATSRGAGYSNQPQHF. The CDR3, as DNA: TGTGCCACCAGCCGCGGCGCGGGTTATAGCAATCAGCCCCAGCATTTT.

The chain uses TRBV4-1 and TRBJ2-3; 11 bases agree with TRBD2. Unmatched junction bases numbered 7, after V lost 4 bases and J lost 4 bases. The germline gives CDR1 MGHRA, CDR2 YSYEKL. This CDR3 is 16 amino acids long. CDR3 nucleotides: TGCGCCAGCAGCCGGATAGCGGGGGGGCTGGCAGATACGCAGTATTTT. Translated: CASSRIAGGLADTQYF.

CDR3 sequence reads: CAISEARQLANYGYTF. The CDR3 DNA sequence: TGTGCCATCAGTGAGGCCCGACAGTTGGCTAACTATGGCTACACCTTC. V and J are TRBV10-3 and TRBJ1-2, with D perhaps TRBD1 (5 bases). Trimming pared 2 bases from V and 0 bases from J, leaving 13 bases between. The CDR3 consists of 16 residues. Per germline, CDR1 ENHRY and CDR2 SYGVKD.